The TCR beta chain described here comes from a study of identical twins. This clonotype was recorded a few times. CDR1 is LGHDT, CDR2 YNNKEL, per germline (reference sequence). The CDR3 runs 15 residues. V shed 5 bases, J shed 1 base, and the junction held 4 bases outside the gene matches. One entry per CDR3 protein results from TCRdb running MiXCR on the 5' RACE reads. The sample shows 500,000 or so distinct CDR3 sequences, approximately 15% of them seen only once. This same sample was also taken into another study, of yellow fever vaccine responses in identical twins.

This TCR derives from a woman aged 18-30 years in good health. The sample was CD4+ T cells sorted from blood. The chain links TRBV3-1 to TRBJ2-1, with 8 bases matching TRBD1. The CDR3 spells CASSDRGGSYNEQFF. CDR3 coding DNA: TGTGCCAGCAGCGACAGGGGAGGATCCTACAATGAGCAGTTCTTC.